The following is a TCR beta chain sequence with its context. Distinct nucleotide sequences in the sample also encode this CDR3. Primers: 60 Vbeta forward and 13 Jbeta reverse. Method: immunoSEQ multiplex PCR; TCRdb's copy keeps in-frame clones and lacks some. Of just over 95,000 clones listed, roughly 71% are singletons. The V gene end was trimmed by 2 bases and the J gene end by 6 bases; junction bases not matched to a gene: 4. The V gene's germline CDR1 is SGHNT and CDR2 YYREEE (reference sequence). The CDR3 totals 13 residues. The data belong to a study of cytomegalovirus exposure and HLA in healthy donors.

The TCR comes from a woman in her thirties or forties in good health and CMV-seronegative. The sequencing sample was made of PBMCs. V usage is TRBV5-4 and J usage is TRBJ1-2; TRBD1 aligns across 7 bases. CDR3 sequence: CASSLQGTDGYTF. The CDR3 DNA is TGTGCCAGCAGCTTACAGGGGACTGATGGCTACACCTTC. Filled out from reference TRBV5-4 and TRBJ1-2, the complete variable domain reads ETGVTQSPTHLIKTRGQQVTLRCSSQSGHNTVSWYQQALGQGPQFIFQYYREEENGRGNFPPRFSGLQFPNYSSELNVNALELDDSALYLCASSLQGTDGYTFGSGTRLTVV.